This TCR beta chain was retrieved from a study of breast tumors, draining lymph nodes, adjacent tissues. Germline V gene data show CDR1 as SNHLY and CDR2 as FYNNEI. V was shortened by 2 bases and J by 0 bases, with 10 bases between the two germline ends. The CDR3 consists of 15 residues. The table lists this clonotype with many counts. Its antigen is still unknown. TCRdb used MiXCR to reprocess the multiplex PCR reads, holding one entry per CDR3 protein. The data contain 200,000 to 250,000 distinct CDR3 sequences, about 34% of them seen just once; the ten biggest clones take up 3% to 4%. General study points: Data only fit, rather than demonstrated, lymph node origin of most tumor T cells.

Breast cancer patients provided tissue from their axillary draining lymph nodes. The chain recombines TRBV2 with TRBJ2-5; D is undetermined. Sequencing input: axillary lymph node tissue. The TCR sequence derives from a female donor with breast cancer. Some clones in this sample may be carry-over from other donors' samples. For the CDR3, the DNA is TGTGCCAGCAGTGAATTCCCCGGGTACCAAGAGACCCAGTACTTC. Its protein is CASSEFPGYQETQYF.